This entry lists 11 T cell receptor beta chains sequenced from one sample in a study of Tregs in tolerant kidney transplant recipients. Here immunoSEQ multiplex PCR was the method, and the copy in TCRdb shows in-frame clones only, minus some. Of some 70,000 clones in the sample, roughly 92% were seen once. Sample: CD8+ T cells from blood, taken before the transplant. Receptors originate from a human donor who received a combined kidney and bone marrow transplant.

The V call is TRBV19, the J call TRBJ1-1; D call uncertain. V was cut by 2 bases and J by 3 bases, with 13 bases left in between. CDR1 LNHDA and CDR2 SQIVND come from the germline V gene (reference sequence). The length of the CDR3 is 15 residues. The CDR3 nucleotides are TGTGCCAGTAGTATAACCCAGCAGACTGACACTGAAGCTTTCTTT. Amino acid sequence: CASSITQQTDTEAFF. Full variable domain (missing parts from reference TRBV19 and TRBJ1-1): DGGITQSPKYLFRKEGQNVTLSCEQNLNHDAMYWYRQDPGQGLRLIYYSQIVNDFQKGDIAEGYSVSREKKESFPLTVTSAQKNPTAFYLCASSITQQTDTEAFFGQGTRLTVV.

This chain links TRBV7-9 with TRBJ2-7; TRBD1 matches at 7 bases. Germline lookup yields CDR1 SEHNR and CDR2 FQNEAQ (reference sequence). The CDR3 has 15 residues. Trimming removed 5 bases from V and 6 bases from J; junction bases left unmatched: 13. The DNA for the CDR3 is TGTGCCAGCAGCCCCGGACAGGCCAAGTATATCGAGCAGTACTTC. The encoded protein is CASSPGQAKYIEQYF. The full variable domain, its missing parts supplied by reference TRBV7-9 and TRBJ2-7, is DTGVSQNPRHKITKRGQNVTFRCDPISEHNRLYWYRQTLGQGPEFLTYFQNEAQLEKSRLLSDRFSAERPKGSFSTLEIQRTEQGDSAMYLCASSPGQAKYIEQYFGPGTRLTVT.

This chain uses TRBV7-9 with TRBJ1-6, with TRBD1 identical over 8 bases. This CDR3 comprises 14 residues. The junction had 4 bases not matched to a gene; V was cut back by 5 bases and J by 7 bases. CDR1 SEHNR and CDR2 FQNEAQ come from the germline V gene (reference sequence). In DNA, the CDR3 is TGTGCCAGCAGCGGGACAGGCTGGAATTCACCCCTCCACTTT. It codes for CASSGTGWNSPLHF.

The chain couples TRBV30 to TRBJ2-4; the match to TRBD2 covers 11 bases. The V gene's germline CDR1 is GTSNPN and CDR2 SVGIG (reference sequence). J gave up 6 bases and V 1 base, and 14 bases lay outside the gene matches. The CDR3 loop spans 18 amino acids. The CDR3 spells CAWSAPVWLAGGRNIQYF. CDR3 coding DNA: TGTGCCTGGAGTGCCCCCGTGTGGCTAGCGGGGGGCCGAAACATTCAGTACTTC. Together with reference TRBV30 and TRBJ2-4, the CDR3 gives the full variable domain: SQTIHQWPATLVQPVGSPLSLECTVEGTSNPNLYWYRQAAGRGLQLLFYSVGIGQISSEVPQNLSASRPQDRQFILSSKKLLLSDSGFYLCAWSAPVWLAGGRNIQYFGAGTRLSVL.

The CDR3 reads CASSGPGQGSTDTQYF. CDR3 sequence (DNA): TGTGCCAGCAGCGGGCCCGGACAGGGATCCACAGATACGCAGTATTTT. The chain employs TRBV7-9 and TRBJ2-3, with 8 bases lining up with TRBD1. After removal of 5 bases from V and 2 bases from J, the junction contained 9 bases not matched to a gene. Germline V gene sequence: CDR1 SEHNR, CDR2 FQNEAQ (reference sequence). The CDR3 runs to 16 residues.

The rearrangement uses TRBV13 and TRBJ1-1; 7 positions agree with TRBD1. This CDR3 is built from 14 residues. Trimming at V came to 9 bases and at J to 0 bases, leaving 7 bases not matched to a gene. Germline V gene lookup returns CDR1 PRHDT and CDR2 FYEKMQ (reference sequence). CDR3 DNA sequence: TGTGCCAGTGTCCCCCAGGGGGTGAACACTGAAGCTTTCTTT. Translating gives CASVPQGVNTEAFF.

This clone was picked up one time. The rearrangement links TRBV6-1 to TRBJ2-7; weak D call: TRBD1 (6 bases). V lost 1 base, J lost 4 bases, and 8 bases lay in between. Germline assignment: CDR1 MNHNS and CDR2 SASEGT. The CDR3 totals 13 residues. CDR3 sequence reads: CASSEGGQYEQYF. The CDR3 DNA sequence: TGTGCCAGCAGTGAAGGAGGACAGTACGAGCAGTACTTC.

The chain couples TRBV2 to TRBJ1-2; unclear D gene. V lost 9 bases and J lost 2, with 10 bases in between. From germline, CDR1 is SNHLY and CDR2 FYNNEI. This CDR3 region has 12 residues. The CDR3 here is CARRIENYGYTF. The CDR3 DNA reads as TGTGCCAGGCGAATAGAAAACTATGGCTACACCTTC.

The genes are TRBV5-6 and TRBJ1-1; 7 nucleotides agree with TRBD1. The ends lost 4 bases at V and 5 bases at J; junction bases unmatched: 8. Germline V gene sequence: CDR1 SGHDT, CDR2 YYEEEE. The CDR3 length is 14 residues. CDR3 DNA: TGTGCCAGCAGCCGAGGGACAGTGGTGACTGAAGCTTTCTTT. It encodes CASSRGTVVTEAFF. The variable domain in full, completed from reference TRBV5-6 and TRBJ1-1, reads DAGVTQSPTHLIKTRGQQVTLRCSPKSGHDTVSWYQQALGQGPQFIFQYYEEEERQRGNFPDRFSGHQFPNYSSELNVNALLLGDSALYLCASSRGTVVTEAFFGQGTRLTVV.

The V call is TRBV9, the J call TRBJ2-2; no clear D gene. The CDR3 is 15 residues long. With 3 bases removed from V and 1 base from J, the gap between germline ends came to 10 bases. Germline V CDR1 and CDR2: SGDLS, YYNGEE. The CDR3 protein is CASSGRRGNTGELFF. CDR3 nucleotides: TGTGCCAGCAGCGGTCGGAGAGGGAACACCGGGGAGCTGTTTTTT.

This chain connects TRBV9 to TRBJ2-3; 8 bases line up with TRBD2. The CDR3 has 17 amino acids. The V gene's germline CDR1 is SGDLS and CDR2 YYNGEE. V gave up 0 bases and J gave up 2 bases; unmatched junction bases: 8. CDR3 nucleotides: TGTGCCAGCAGCGTAGGGATGATTAGCGGGGACACAGATACGCAGTATTTT. Translated, it gives CASSVGMISGDTDTQYF. Full variable domain (missing parts from reference TRBV9 and TRBJ2-3): DSGVTQTPKHLITATGQRVTLRCSPRSGDLSVYWYQQSLDQGLQFLIQYYNGEERAKGNILERFSAQQFPDLHSELNLSSLELGDSALYFCASSVGMISGDTDTQYFGPGTRLTVL.